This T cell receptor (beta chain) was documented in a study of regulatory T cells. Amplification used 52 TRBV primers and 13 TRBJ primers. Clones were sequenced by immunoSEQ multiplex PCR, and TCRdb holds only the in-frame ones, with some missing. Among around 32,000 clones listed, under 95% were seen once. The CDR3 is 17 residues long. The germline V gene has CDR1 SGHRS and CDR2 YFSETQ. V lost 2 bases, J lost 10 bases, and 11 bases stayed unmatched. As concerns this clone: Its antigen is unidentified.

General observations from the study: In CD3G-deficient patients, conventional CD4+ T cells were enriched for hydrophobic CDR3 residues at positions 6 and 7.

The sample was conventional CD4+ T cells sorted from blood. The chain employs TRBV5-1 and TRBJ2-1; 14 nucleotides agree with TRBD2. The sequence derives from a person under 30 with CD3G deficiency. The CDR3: CASSLLPSGLAGEEQFF. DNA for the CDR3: TGCGCCAGCAGCTTACTCCCCTCGGGACTAGCGGGAGAAGAGCAGTTCTTC. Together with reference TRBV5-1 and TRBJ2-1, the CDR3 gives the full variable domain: KAGVTQTPRYLIKTRGQQVTLSCSPISGHRSVSWYQQTPGQGLQFLFEYFSETQRNKGNFPGRFSGRQFSNSRSEMNVSTLELGDSALYLCASSLLPSGLAGEEQFFGPGTRLTVL.